This entry describes one TCR beta chain. Antigen specificity is unknown. The data were taken from a study of T cell responses to AZD1222 COVID-19 vaccine. Study-wide results and limits: The donor cohort was predominantly white British with a female majority, and clonal diversity may have been underestimated. Repertoire sampling occurred only after the peak T cell response.

The repertoire was sequenced with immunoSEQ multiplex PCR; TCRdb's copy has only in-frame clones and lacks some. The sample contains fewer than 150,000 clones, roughly 87% of which appear only once. Unmatched junction bases numbered 9, after V lost 1 base and J lost 4 bases. The CDR3 sequence is 17 residues long. The germline V gene has CDR1 LGHDT and CDR2 YNNKEL (reference sequence). The receptor comes from an adult in good health. Here the sequenced sample was peripheral blood, taken on day 0 of AZD1222 vaccination. The J gene is TRBJ1-4, the V gene TRBV3-1 (or the pseudogene TRBV3-2), with 7 bases fitting TRBD1. CDR3 residues: CASSQAPPGGGNEKLFF. CDR3 nucleotide sequence: TGTGCCAGCAGCCAAGCACCCCCAGGGGGGGGTAATGAAAAACTGTTTTTT.